The 17 T cell receptor beta chains listed next were all sequenced from one sample in a study of PD-L1 blockade in urothelial cancer. The data were produced by immunoSEQ multiplex PCR, yet TCRdb's version contains in-frame clones alone and is incomplete. The sample lists about 82,000 clones, 85% to 95% occurring once. The starting material was PBMCs, obtained around atezolizumab (anti-PD-L1) treatment. The receptors originated from a man between 60 and 75 years old with urothelial cancer.

This clone showed up just once. The CDR3 bases are TGTGCCAGCAGCCGCAGAGCGGGTTCTAGCACAGATACGCAGTATTTT. Its protein product is CASSRRAGSSTDTQYF. The chain joins TRBV11-1 to TRBJ2-3; maybe TRBD2 (6 bases). The CDR3 runs 16 residues. V lost 5 bases, J lost 0 bases, and 15 bases lay in between. The germline CDR1 and CDR2 sequences are SGHAT and FQDESV (reference sequence).

The chain joins TRBV5-1 to TRBJ2-5; 13 bases agree with TRBD2. J was trimmed by 1 base and V by 3 bases; bases with no gene match: 3. This CDR3 region has 16 residues. Germline lookup yields CDR1 SGHRS and CDR2 YFSETQ. The DNA for the CDR3 is TGCGCCAGCAGCTCAGGACTAGCGGGGGTCCAAGAGACCCAGTACTTC. Encoded protein: CASSSGLAGVQETQYF.

V is TRBV4-1 and J is TRBJ1-5; D unclear. This CDR3 is 16 amino acids long. CDR1 and CDR2 (germline): MGHRA, YSYEKL. The V end lost 0 bases, the J end lost 4 bases, and 13 bases lay between the germline ends. CDR3 in DNA: TGCGCCAGCAGCCAAGATAGACAAGTACCTAATCAGCCCCAGCATTTT. Translated, it gives CASSQDRQVPNQPQHF.

The chain is built from TRBV2 and TRBJ2-6, with a tentative D call TRBD2 (5 bases). The CDR3 is 17 amino acids. Trimming removed 4 bases at V and 1 base at J, with 14 bases between. Germline V gene lookup returns CDR1 SNHLY and CDR2 FYNNEI. The CDR3 here is CASSVRAGGSGANVLTF. The DNA for the CDR3 is TGTGCCAGCAGTGTTAGGGCTGGCGGGTCTGGGGCCAACGTCCTGACTTTC.

The rearrangement links TRBV4-2 to TRBJ2-5; TRBD2 aligns across 13 bases. CDR3 length: 16 amino acids. Germline V lookup: CDR1 LGHNA, CDR2 YNFKEQ. The trim removed 0 bases at V and 5 bases at J, leaving 3 bases unmatched. The CDR3 DNA follows: TGTGCCAGCAGCCAAGAAGGGACTAGCGGGAAGGAGACCCAGTACTTC. Protein product: CASSQEGTSGKETQYF.

The chain recombines TRBV5-1 with TRBJ2-1, with a possible D match to TRBD1 (5 bases). The CDR3 loop spans 14 amino acids. Trimming cost V 0 bases and J 7 bases, with 11 bases left between them. Germline-derived CDR1 and CDR2 are SGHRS and YFSETQ. The CDR3 spells CASSLAGNGNEQFF. The CDR3, as DNA: TGCGCCAGCAGCTTGGCAGGGAACGGTAATGAGCAGTTCTTC. The complete variable domain, with remaining parts taken from reference TRBV5-1 and TRBJ2-1, reads KAGVTQTPRYLIKTRGQQVTLSCSPISGHRSVSWYQQTPGQGLQFLFEYFSETQRNKGNFPGRFSGRQFSNSRSEMNVSTLELGDSALYLCASSLAGNGNEQFFGPGTRLTVL.

V is TRBV7-9 and J is TRBJ2-1, with D possibly being TRBD1 (5 bases). Germline loops: CDR1 SEHNR, CDR2 FQNEAQ (reference sequence). This CDR3 is 15 amino acids long. The V end lost 5 bases, the J end lost 6 bases, and 17 bases lay between the germline ends. The CDR3 loop reads CASSNWAGSVNEQFF. CDR3 nucleotides: TGTGCCAGCAGCAACTGGGCAGGGTCAGTCAATGAGCAGTTCTTC.

The chain recombines TRBV6-6 with TRBJ2-3, with D unresolved. CDR1 and CDR2 (germline): MNHNY, SVGAGI (reference sequence). V lost 4 bases and J 1 base, leaving 6 bases between the germline ends. This CDR3 contains 13 residues. The CDR3 region has the DNA TGTGCCAGCAGTTCCCGGGGCACAGATACGCAGTATTTT. Its translation is CASSSRGTDTQYF.

V is TRBV6-5 and J is TRBJ2-7; the D gene is possibly TRBD2 (5 bases). Germline loops: CDR1 MNHEY, CDR2 SVGAGI. The CDR3 sequence is 14 residues long. The germline V and J ends were trimmed by 6 bases and 4 bases, with 16 bases remaining between them. Here the CDR3 reads CASSLEEGLYEQYF. The CDR3 DNA follows: TGTGCCAGCAGCCTTGAAGAGGGTTTGTACGAGCAGTACTTC.

The rearrangement joins TRBV6-4 to TRBJ1-1; 7 nucleotides agree with TRBD1. This CDR3 is 16 amino acids long. Losses at the gene ends were 6 bases for V and 4 bases for J; bases not matched to a gene: 14. Germline V lookup: CDR1 MRHNA, CDR2 SNTAGT. This CDR3 reads CASSRGQPKDSTEAFF. DNA for the CDR3: TGTGCCAGCAGCCGGGGACAGCCGAAGGATAGCACTGAAGCTTTCTTT.

This clone was counted a single time. V is TRBV7-2 and J is TRBJ2-7; D remains unclear. CDR1 and CDR2 from the germline V gene are SGHTA and FQGNSA. With 1 base removed from V and 7 bases from J, the gap between germline ends came to 11 bases. The length of the CDR3 is 13 residues. The CDR3 region is CASSLVGDGEQYF. CDR3 nucleotides: TGTGCCAGCAGCTTAGTGGGCGACGGTGAGCAGTACTTC.

The chain couples TRBV28 to TRBJ2-7; TRBD1 agrees at 7 bases. The CDR3 has 14 residues. CDR1 and CDR2 (germline): MDHEN, SYDVKM. Trimming took 5 bases from V and 2 from J; bases not matched to a gene: 6. CDR3 nucleotides: TGTGCCAGCAGTCCCCGGGACAGAGCCTACGAGCAGTACTTC. It codes for CASSPRDRAYEQYF.

The CDR3 DNA reads TGTGCCAGCAGTCCCCTCGGGGGTGGGGATACGCAGTATTTT. Amino acid sequence: CASSPLGGGDTQYF. The V call is TRBV6-5, the J call TRBJ2-3; a weak D match, TRBD2 (6 bases). Trimming removed 5 bases at V and 6 bases at J, with 15 bases between. This CDR3 is built from 14 residues. The germline gives CDR1 MNHEY, CDR2 SVGAGI.

V and J are TRBV7-2 and TRBJ2-1; 9 positions agree with TRBD2. Trimming took 5 bases from V and 2 from J; bases not matched to a gene: 7. CDR1 is SGHTA and CDR2 is FQGNSA in the germline V gene. The CDR3 runs to 16 residues. The CDR3, as DNA: TGTGCCAGCAGCCCCACGCGGGGGGGCGCCTACAATGAGCAGTTCTTC. It specifies CASSPTRGGAYNEQFF.

The chain carries TRBV18 and TRBJ2-7; 11 positions agree with TRBD2. With V trimmed by 5 bases and J by 2 bases, 2 bases remained unmatched. The CDR3 is 14 amino acids. Germline V gives CDR1 KGHSH, CDR2 LQKENI. Here the CDR3 reads CASSGTSGTYEQYF. CDR3 DNA sequence: TGTGCCAGCTCAGGGACTAGCGGTACCTACGAGCAGTACTTC.

V and J are TRBV2 and TRBJ1-1; possibly TRBD1 for D (6 bases). Germline CDR1 SNHLY, CDR2 FYNNEI. V shed 4 bases and J shed 6 bases, with 18 bases lying between them. The CDR3 covers 15 residues. CDR3 sequence (DNA): TGTGCCAGCAGTGTTGCAGGCAGGGGAATACCTGAAGCTTTCTTT. Its protein product is CASSVAGRGIPEAFF.

V usage is TRBV28 and J usage is TRBJ1-2; 7 bases agree with TRBD1. CDR3 length: 14 amino acids. V lost 6 bases to trimming and J lost 4 bases; unmatched junction nucleotides: 8. Germline CDR1 is MDHEN and CDR2 is SYDVKM. In DNA form, the CDR3 reads TGTGCCAGCAGACCGAATGACAGGGCCTATGGCTACACCTTC. It encodes CASRPNDRAYGYTF.